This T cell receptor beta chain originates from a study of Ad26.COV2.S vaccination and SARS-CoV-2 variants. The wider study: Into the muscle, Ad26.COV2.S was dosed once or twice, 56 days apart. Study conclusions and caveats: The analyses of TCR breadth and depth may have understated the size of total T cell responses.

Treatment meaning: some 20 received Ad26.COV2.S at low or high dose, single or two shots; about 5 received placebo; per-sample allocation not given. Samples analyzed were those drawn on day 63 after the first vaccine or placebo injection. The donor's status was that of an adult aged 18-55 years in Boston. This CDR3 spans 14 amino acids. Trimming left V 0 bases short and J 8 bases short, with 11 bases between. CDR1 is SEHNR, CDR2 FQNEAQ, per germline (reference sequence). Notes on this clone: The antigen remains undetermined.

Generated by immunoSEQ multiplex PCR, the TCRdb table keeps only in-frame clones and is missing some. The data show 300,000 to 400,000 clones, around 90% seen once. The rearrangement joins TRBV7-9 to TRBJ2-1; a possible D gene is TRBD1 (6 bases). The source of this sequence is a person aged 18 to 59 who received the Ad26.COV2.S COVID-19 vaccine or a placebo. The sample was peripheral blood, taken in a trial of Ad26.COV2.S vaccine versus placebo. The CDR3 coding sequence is TGTGCCAGCAGCTTAGCGGACAGCAGCGATGAGCAGTTCTTC. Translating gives CASSLADSSDEQFF.